This paragraph reports one T cell receptor beta chain. The antigen is unknown. A junction boundary mismatches the germline segment, possibly from a read error. The germline V gene has CDR1 SGHTA and CDR2 FQGNSA. This CDR3 is 14 amino acids long. The data are from a study of CD8+CD57+ T cells in acquired aplastic anemia. Study-wide context: The study obtained an average of roughly 3 ug of DNA from sorted CD4+ and CD8+ cells. In CD4+ cells, healthy donors produced an average of around 11 million reads. The study's findings and limits: Both patients and controls carried the same twenty-nine CD8+ CDR3 sequences.

Investigators profiled TCR beta VDJ and CDR3 from genomic DNA template. Via MiXCR, TCRdb re-called the reads, giving one row per CDR3 protein. Among some 410,000 distinct CDR3 sequences listed, approximately 70% were seen once. The sequenced sample consisted of sorted CD4+, CD8+, or CD8+CD57+ T cells (not recorded which) from PBMCs. This chain connects TRBV7-2 to TRBJ2-5; unclear D gene. The sequence derives from a human donor in good health, serving as a control. The CDR3 DNA reads TGTGCCAGCAGCTTAGAGAGATTTCCAGAGAACCAGTACTTC. Its translation is CASSLERFPENQYF.